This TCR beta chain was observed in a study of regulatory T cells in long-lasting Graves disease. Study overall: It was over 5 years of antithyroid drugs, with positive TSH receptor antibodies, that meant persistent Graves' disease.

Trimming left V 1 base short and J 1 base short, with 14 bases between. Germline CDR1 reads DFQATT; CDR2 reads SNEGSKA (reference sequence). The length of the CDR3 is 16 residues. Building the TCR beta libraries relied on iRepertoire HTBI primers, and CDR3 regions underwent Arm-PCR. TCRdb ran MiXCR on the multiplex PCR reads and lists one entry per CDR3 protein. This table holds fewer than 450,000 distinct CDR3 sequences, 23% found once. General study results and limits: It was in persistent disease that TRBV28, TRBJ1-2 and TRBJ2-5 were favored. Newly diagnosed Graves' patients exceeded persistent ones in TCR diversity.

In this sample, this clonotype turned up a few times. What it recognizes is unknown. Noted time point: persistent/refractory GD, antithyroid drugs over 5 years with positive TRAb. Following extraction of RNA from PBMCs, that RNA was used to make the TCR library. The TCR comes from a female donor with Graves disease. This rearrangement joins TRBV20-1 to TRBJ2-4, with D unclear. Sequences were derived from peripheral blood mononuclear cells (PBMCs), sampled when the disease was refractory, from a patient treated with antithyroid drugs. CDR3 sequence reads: CSARGAAPEAKNIQYF. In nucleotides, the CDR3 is TGCAGTGCTAGAGGTGCCGCACCGGAGGCCAAAAACATTCAGTACTTC.